The source of this TCR beta chain is a study of blood T cell repertoires in COVID-19. Original analysis: Amplified reference gene primers provided the basis for estimating nucleated cell counts. The data were produced by immunoSEQ multiplex PCR, yet TCRdb's version contains in-frame clones alone and is incomplete. That table gives V, J and clone size, and the DNA gave D and trimming. Of 90,000 to 150,000 clones listed, roughly nine tenths were seen once; the top ten hold roughly a quarter. Trimming removed 1 base at V and 8 bases at J, with 14 bases between. The germline gives CDR1 LGHDT, CDR2 YNNKEL (reference sequence). The CDR3 consists of 14 residues. This clone came up a few times.

The chain is built from TRBV3-1 (or the pseudogene TRBV3-2) and TRBJ1-2; maybe TRBD1 (5 bases). The receptor was derived from a man in his 70s with active or convalescent COVID-19. The specimen sequenced was peripheral blood. The CDR3 bases are TGTGCCAGCAGCCAAGCCAGGGCGCACGGAGGCTACACCTTC. Its translation: CASSQARAHGGYTF.